The entry that follows covers one TCR beta chain sequence. The antigen is not known. The data belong to a study of cytomegalovirus exposure and HLA in healthy donors. The wider study: From roughly 180 million T cells, an earlier analysis saw 90 million to 130 million unique TCR beta sequences.

Study findings and constraints: It was only CMV serostatus that was available as immune exposure information. Most likely, a cluster of highly shared sequence variants arose as a sequencing artifact. Later on, an analysis showed TCR association rates differing by HLA locus, with DRB1 the most and HLA-C the fewest.

PCR was performed using 60 Vbeta and 13 Jbeta primers. Here immunoSEQ multiplex PCR was the method, and the copy in TCRdb shows in-frame clones only, minus some. The table includes about 150,000 clones, 85% detected once. The sequence derives from a man aged 25 to 40 in good health and CMV-seropositive. The sample taken for sequencing was PBMCs.

The CDR3 nucleotides read TGTGCCAGCAGCTTGGCTCCCTCCTACGAGCAGTACTTC. It is translated as CASSLAPSYEQYF. The genes are TRBV5-6 and TRBJ2-5; no reliable D call. The assigned J gene may be wrong: the sequence end matches TRBJ2-7 better. Per the germline V gene, CDR1 is SGHDT and CDR2 is YYEEEE. This CDR3 is built from 13 residues.